Included here is one T cell receptor beta chain sequence, with context. Germline CDR1 and CDR2: SEHNR and FQNEAQ (reference sequence). The CDR3 runs 17 residues. Trimming left V 2 bases short and J 2 bases short, with 16 bases between. The second PCR ran roughly 7 to 12 cycles with a sample-barcoded 5' primer and J-beta primers. TCRdb reprocessed the 5' RACE reads with MiXCR, giving one entry per CDR3 protein. Counted here are hundreds of thousands of distinct CDR3 sequences, approximately 53% occurring once; the ten biggest clones make up around a quarter. This specimen comes from a study of blood T cells in healthy people across ages.

J is TRBJ2-1 and V is TRBV7-9; no clear D. The source of this sequence is a man between 35 and 55 years old in good health. Sequences were obtained from blood. This CDR3 reads CASSLPAGHIPYNEQFF. The CDR3 DNA reads as TGTGCCAGCAGCTTACCGGCCGGTCACATCCCCTACAATGAGCAGTTCTTC. Based on the CDR3 plus reference TRBV7-9 and TRBJ2-1, the full variable domain is DTGVSQNPRHKITKRGQNVTFRCDPISEHNRLYWYRQTLGQGPEFLTYFQNEAQLEKSRLLSDRFSAERPKGSFSTLEIQRTEQGDSAMYLCASSLPAGHIPYNEQFFGPGTRLTVL.